Shown below are 24 T cell receptor beta chains from a single sample sequenced in a study of OX40 agonist ivuxolimab in advanced cancers. Library preparation used the immunoSEQ multiplex PCR assay. Sourced from immuneACCESS, this table was stored by TCRdb with only in-frame sequences that have V and J called. A share of the clones is absent; for the studies checked, an unresolved V gene accounts for under half, and the remainder has no known explanation. This sample comprises about 64,000 clones, 75% to 90% of them detected only once. The ten largest clones add up to roughly an eighth of the sample. Sequenced material: CD4+ or CD8+ T cells sorted from blood, taken in a trial of the OX40 agonist ivuxolimab. The receptor set was obtained from an adult with an advanced solid tumor such as melanoma, head and neck, liver or kidney cancer.

The rearrangement uses TRBV7-2 and TRBJ2-5; tentative D call: TRBD2 (7 bases). Trimming removed 4 bases at V and 5 bases at J, with 17 bases between. This CDR3 spans 15 amino acids. Germline CDR1 and CDR2: SGHTA and FQGNSA. The CDR3 nucleotides are TGTGCCAGCAGCTCGGGTGGGGGGGCGACCGAGACCCAGTACTTC. It translates to CASSSGGGATETQYF.

The CDR3 bases are TGTGCCACCAGCATGAGAAGGGTCGCCGCCTACGAGCAGTACTTC. Its translation: CATSMRRVAAYEQYF. The V call is TRBV15, the J call TRBJ2-7; no definite D call. The ends were cut back, 4 bases at V and 2 bases at J, with 15 bases in the middle. The CDR3 contains 15 residues. The germline V gene has CDR1 LNHNV and CDR2 YYDKDF (reference sequence).

This clone was recorded only once. The chain couples TRBV5-1 to TRBJ2-7; weak D call: TRBD2 (5 bases). The CDR3 spans 14 residues. Germline values: CDR1 SGHRS, CDR2 YFSETQ. V shed 4 bases and J shed 5 bases, with 16 bases lying between them. CDR3 amino acids: CASSGWTGSDEQYF. Here the CDR3 DNA reads TGCGCCAGCAGCGGGTGGACGGGGAGTGACGAGCAGTACTTC.

This sequence joins TRBV6-1 and TRBJ2-2; D is tentatively TRBD1 or TRBD2 (6 bases each). The ends were cut back, 7 bases at V and 8 bases at J, with 14 bases in the middle. CDR1 and CDR2 (germline): MNHNS, SASEGT. The CDR3 is 13 residues long. CDR3 bases: TGTGCCAGCATGGGGGGCGCGGATGGGGAGCTGTTTTTT. Its translation is CASMGGADGELFF.

This chain connects TRBV6-5 to TRBJ1-3, with a weak D call TRBD1 (5 bases). The CDR3 is made up of 13 amino acids. V lost 6 bases to trimming and J lost 1 base, with 7 bases between them. The germline gives CDR1 MNHEY, CDR2 SVGAGI. Written as DNA, the CDR3 is TGTGCCAGCAGGGAGGGGTCTGGAAACACCATATATTTT. Amino acid sequence: CASREGSGNTIYF.

The chain combines TRBV28 with TRBJ1-1; D is perhaps TRBD1 (5 bases). The CDR3 extends over 14 amino acids. With 3 bases removed from V and 3 bases from J, the gap between germline ends came to 11 bases. Germline V gene data show CDR1 as MDHEN and CDR2 as SYDVKM. CDR3 protein: CASSFPGIHTEAFF. The CDR3 nucleotides are TGTGCCAGCAGTTTTCCAGGGATACACACTGAAGCTTTCTTT.

The rearrangement joins TRBV10-3 to TRBJ2-5; D unresolved. The CDR3 extends over 13 amino acids. Trimming removed 2 bases from V and 4 bases from J, with 8 bases in between. Germline CDR1 and CDR2: ENHRY and SYGVKD. CDR3: CAISETIAETQYF. CDR3 bases: TGTGCCATCAGTGAGACAATCGCAGAGACCCAGTACTTC.

This clone was detected only a few times. This chain connects TRBV28 to TRBJ1-1, with no clear D. This CDR3 spans 14 amino acids. Germline CDR1 MDHEN, CDR2 SYDVKM. V shed 6 bases and J shed 1 base, with 12 bases lying between them. CDR3 nucleotides: TGTGCCAGCAGCCCTACAGCGAGGAACACTGAAGCTTTCTTT. Its translation: CASSPTARNTEAFF.

The chain has TRBV9 and TRBJ1-2; no reliable D call. V lost 0 bases and J lost 3, with 6 bases in between. The germline V gene has CDR1 SGDLS and CDR2 YYNGEE. The CDR3 contains 13 residues. For the CDR3, the DNA is TGTGCCAGCAGCGTAGGAGGGTACTATGGCTACACCTTC. This gives the protein CASSVGGYYGYTF.

This clone was detected a few times. This chain links TRBV9 with TRBJ1-1, with no clear D. The CDR3 is 14 amino acids. CDR1 and CDR2 from the germline V gene are SGDLS and YYNGEE. V was trimmed by 0 bases and J by 1 base, leaving 7 bases between them. The CDR3 DNA is TGTGCCAGCAGCGTAGTGTCGGAGAACACTGAAGCTTTCTTT. Protein product: CASSVVSENTEAFF.

This clone turned up a few times. CDR3 DNA sequence: TGTGCCTGGAGTGTCGATAGCGGGGTTTACGAGCAGTACTTC. Translating gives CAWSVDSGVYEQYF. This sequence joins TRBV30 and TRBJ2-7, with 8 bases fitting TRBD2. Germline assignment: CDR1 GTSNPN and CDR2 SVGIG (reference sequence). The CDR3 is 14 amino acids. J was trimmed by 4 bases and V by 0 bases; bases with no gene match: 5.

The genes are TRBV19 and TRBJ2-7; D might be TRBD1 (6 bases). The germline V gene encodes CDR1 LNHDA and CDR2 SQIVND (reference sequence). The CDR3 sequence is 14 residues long. V dropped 2 bases and J dropped 2 bases, with 10 bases sitting between them. Written as DNA, the CDR3 is TGTGCCAGTAGTATAATCGAGGGGGCCTACGAGCAGTACTTC. This sequence encodes CASSIIEGAYEQYF. The full variable domain, with the rest looked up from reference TRBV19 and TRBJ2-7, is DGGITQSPKYLFRKEGQNVTLSCEQNLNHDAMYWYRQDPGQGLRLIYYSQIVNDFQKGDIAEGYSVSREKKESFPLTVTSAQKNPTAFYLCASSIIEGAYEQYFGPGTRLTVT.

The genes are TRBV13 and TRBJ2-4; TRBD1 matches at 11 bases. CDR1 and CDR2 (germline): PRHDT, FYEKMQ (reference sequence). The CDR3 spans 12 residues. Trimming cost V 5 bases and J 15 bases; bases outside gene matches: 6. The CDR3 bases are TGTGCCAGCAGCGCAGGGACAGGGGGGATGTACTTC. It is translated as CASSAGTGGMYF. The full variable domain, its missing parts supplied by reference TRBV13 and TRBJ2-4, is AAGVIQSPRHLIKEKRETATLKCYPIPRHDTVYWYQQGPGQDPQFLISFYEKMQSDKGSIPDRFSAQQFSDYHSELNMSSLELGDSALYFCASSAGTGGMYFGAGTRLSVL.

V is TRBV4-1 and J is TRBJ2-1; 9 bases line up with TRBD1. The CDR3 is 16 amino acids. V lost 5 bases to trimming and J lost 8 bases; unmatched junction nucleotides: 13. Germline lookup yields CDR1 MGHRA and CDR2 YSYEKL. CDR3 coding DNA: TGCGCCAGCAGCTTTACTCCGGGACAGGGTATCCATGAGCAGTTCTTC. Protein: CASSFTPGQGIHEQFF.

V usage is TRBV19 and J usage is TRBJ2-7; D is ambiguous. Between the trimmed V and J ends, which lost 1 base and 6 bases, there was a span of 25 bases. CDR3 length: 18 residues. The germline V gene encodes CDR1 LNHDA and CDR2 SQIVND (reference sequence). The CDR3 sequence: CASSIATESITSKGEQYF. CDR3 bases: TGTGCCAGTAGTATAGCAACAGAAAGTATTACGTCCAAGGGCGAGCAGTACTTC.

The CDR3 DNA follows: TGTGCCAGGCGGGACAGGGGATCTGGGGCCAACGTCCTGACTTTC. Encoded protein: CARRDRGSGANVLTF. This chain joins TRBV2 and TRBJ2-6, with TRBD1 identical over 10 bases. With V trimmed by 9 bases and J by 1 base, 3 bases remained unmatched. The CDR3 is 15 residues long. In germline, CDR1 is SNHLY, CDR2 FYNNEI.

V gene TRBV29-1 combines with J gene TRBJ2-2; D is uncertain. This CDR3 contains 12 residues. The germline V and J ends were trimmed by 5 bases and 0 bases, with 4 bases remaining between them. The germline V gene has CDR1 SQVTM and CDR2 ANQGSEA. CDR3 nucleotides: TGCAGCGTTTTCCCGAACACCGGGGAGCTGTTTTTT. Its protein is CSVFPNTGELFF.

V gene TRBV28 combines with J gene TRBJ1-3; no clear D. Between the trimmed V and J ends, which lost 2 bases and 0 bases, there was a span of 17 bases. The CDR3 spans 18 residues. Germline CDR1 is MDHEN and CDR2 is SYDVKM. The CDR3 nucleotides are TGTGCCAGCAGTTTACTTTCTGCCAGCTTATACTCTGGAAACACCATATATTTT. Encoded protein: CASSLLSASLYSGNTIYF.

This clone was detected only once. V gene TRBV14 combines with J gene TRBJ2-7; 11 bases match TRBD2. The CDR3 is made up of 14 amino acids. V lost 5 bases to trimming and J lost 2 bases; unmatched junction nucleotides: 2. The germline V gene has CDR1 SGHDN and CDR2 FVKESK. The CDR3 sequence is CASSTGLAAYEQYF. CDR3 DNA sequence: TGTGCCAGCAGCACGGGACTAGCGGCCTACGAGCAGTACTTC. The full variable domain, rest sourced from reference TRBV14 and TRBJ2-7, is EAGVTQFPSHSVIEKGQTVTLRCDPISGHDNLYWYRRVMGKEIKFLLHFVKESKQDESGMPNNRFLAERTGGTYSTLKVQPAELEDSGVYFCASSTGLAAYEQYFGPGTRLTVT.

The chain joins TRBV30 to TRBJ2-7; D not resolved. There are 14 residues in the CDR3. With 0 bases removed from V and 2 bases from J, the gap between germline ends came to 11 bases. Germline CDR1 is GTSNPN and CDR2 is SVGIG (reference sequence). The CDR3 loop is CAWSVGSGTYEQYF. The CDR3 DNA follows: TGTGCCTGGAGTGTCGGGTCTGGCACCTACGAGCAGTACTTC.

DNA of the CDR3: TGTGCCAGCAGTTTAACAGGGGAACGTGCGGAAAAACTGTTTTTT. Translating gives CASSLTGERAEKLFF. The chain uses TRBV27 and TRBJ1-4; TRBD1 agrees at 7 bases. There are 15 residues in the CDR3. CDR1 and CDR2 (germline): MNHEY, SMNVEV (reference sequence). The V gene end was trimmed by 2 bases and the J gene end by 8 bases; junction bases not matched to a gene: 8.

This clone is medium-sized in the sample. The genes are TRBV11-2 and TRBJ2-2; D not resolved. In germline, CDR1 is SGHAT, CDR2 FQNNGV. The CDR3 extends over 14 amino acids. Trimming cost V 1 base and J 0 bases, with 3 bases left between them. CDR3 amino acids: CASSLGANTGELFF. In DNA, the CDR3 is TGTGCCAGCAGCTTAGGGGCGAACACCGGGGAGCTGTTTTTT.

The chain joins TRBV14 to TRBJ1-1; D gene unclear. V lost 4 bases and J 8 bases, leaving 14 bases between the germline ends. The CDR3 covers 13 residues. The germline V gene encodes CDR1 SGHDN and CDR2 FVKESK. This CDR3 is CASSPYMLDEAFF. CDR3 nucleotide sequence: TGTGCCAGCAGCCCATACATGCTTGACGAAGCTTTCTTT. Looking up the rest from reference TRBV14 and TRBJ1-1 gives the full variable domain: EAGVTQFPSHSVIEKGQTVTLRCDPISGHDNLYWYRRVMGKEIKFLLHFVKESKQDESGMPNNRFLAERTGGTYSTLKVQPAELEDSGVYFCASSPYMLDEAFFGQGTRLTVV.

The V and J genes are TRBV10-2 and TRBJ2-1, with D unclear. This CDR3 has 15 amino acids. V lost 3 bases to trimming and J lost 0 bases, with 9 bases between them. Germline CDR1 is WSHSY and CDR2 is SAAADI. CDR3 region: CASSDKISSYNEQFF. The DNA for the CDR3 is TGCGCCAGCAGTGACAAAATAAGCTCCTACAATGAGCAGTTCTTC.